A selection of T cell receptor beta chains follows, all from one sample in a study of early stage breast cancer tumors. Sequencing was performed with immunoSEQ multiplex PCR; in TCRdb, only in-frame clones are kept and a portion is missing. The data contain some 28,000 clones, 80% of them seen just once; the ten biggest clones take up more than 9.5%. The sequenced sample consisted of blood. These receptors originate from a person in their sixties or seventies with breast cancer. Each CDR3 is given with its conserved first and last residue. Fields, in order: V gene, clone size, D gene, J gene, CDR3 DNA, CDR3 protein. A D gene is named only where the DNA matches it firmly. The size field is filled for only some rows; it gives once, few, many or a size class.

V: TRBV5-1
size: -
D: -
J: TRBJ2-7
DNA: TGCGCCAGCAGTCTGGCGGAGCTGCTTCCCGAGCAGTACTTC
CDR3: CASSLAELLPEQYF

V: TRBV10-2
size: -
D: -
J: TRBJ2-7
DNA: TGCGCCAGCAGTACCCAAATAGCCTACGAGCAGTACTTC
CDR3: CASSTQIAYEQYF

V: TRBV30
size: -
D: -
J: TRBJ1-2
DNA: TGTGCCTGGATTCGGACAACTAAGCCAGAGACCTTC
CDR3: CAWIRTTKPETF

V: TRBV9
size: -
D: -
J: TRBJ1-5
DNA: TGTGCCAGCAGCCCCCAAGAGGTCTGGTCAGAGCATTTT
CDR3: CASSPQEVWSEHF

V: TRBV18
size: -
D: TRBD1
J: TRBJ1-4
DNA: TGTGCCAGCTCACCACAAGAGGGACAGGGAAATGAAAAACTGTTTTTT
CDR3: CASSPQEGQGNEKLFF

V: TRBV2
size: -
D: TRBD1
J: TRBJ1-1
DNA: TGTGCCAGCAAAGGGAGGGACAGGGGGCTCGGTGAAGCTTTCTTT
CDR3: CASKGRDRGLGEAFF

V: TRBV30
size: -
D: -
J: TRBJ2-3
DNA: TGTGCCTGGAGTGTCTCGGGAGATACGCAGTATTTT
CDR3: CAWSVSGDTQYF

V: TRBV18
size: -
D: -
J: TRBJ1-1
DNA: TGTGCCAGCTCACCCGTGGGGGGCACTGAAGCTTTCTTT
CDR3: CASSPVGGTEAFF

V: TRBV7-2
size: -
D: TRBD1
J: TRBJ1-5
DNA: TGTGCCAGCAGCTTAGGCGGACAGGGCTACCAGCCCCAGCATTTT
CDR3: CASSLGGQGYQPQHF

V: TRBV29-1
size: -
D: TRBD2
J: TRBJ2-3
DNA: TGCAGCGTTATAGCGGGAGCGGCAGATACGCAGTATTTT
CDR3: CSVIAGAADTQYF

V: TRBV4-1
size: -
D: -
J: TRBJ1-2
DNA: TGCGCCAGCAGCTTTTCCCCGGACAGTTATGGCTACACCTTC
CDR3: CASSFSPDSYGYTF

V: TRBV11-2
size: -
D: -
J: TRBJ2-1
DNA: TGTGCCAGCAGCCCTCAACTAGGAGGGTCATACAATGAGCAGTTCTTC
CDR3: CASSPQLGGSYNEQFF

V: TRBV18
size: -
D: -
J: TRBJ1-4
DNA: TGTGCCAGCTCACCGGACAGAGTTTCCTCCCATGAAAAACTGTTTTTT
CDR3: CASSPDRVSSHEKLFF

V: TRBV19
size: -
D: TRBD2
J: TRBJ2-1
DNA: TGTGCCAGTAGTACCCAAGGCGGGAGCTCCTACAATGAGCAGTTCTTC
CDR3: CASSTQGGSSYNEQFF

V: TRBV11-3
size: -
D: TRBD2
J: TRBJ2-3
DNA: TGTGCCAGCAGCTTAGCCCTAGCGGGAGGGTCCACAGATACGCAGTATTTT
CDR3: CASSLALAGGSTDTQYF

V: TRBV4-3
size: -
D: -
J: TRBJ2-1
DNA: TGCGCCAGCAGCCAAGTTCTGGGGCCAGCCACCCGAAACAATGAGCAGTTCTTC
CDR3: CASSQVLGPATRNNEQFF

V: TRBV5-1
size: -
D: TRBD2
J: TRBJ2-1
DNA: TGCGCCAGCAGCCCTAGCGGGGACTCCTACAATGAGCAGTTCTTC
CDR3: CASSPSGDSYNEQFF

V: TRBV5-6
size: -
D: -
J: TRBJ2-6
DNA: TGTGCCAGCAGCTTCAGGGCTGGGGCCAACGTCCTGACTTTC
CDR3: CASSFRAGANVLTF

V: TRBV12-5
size: -
D: TRBD1
J: TRBJ1-2
DNA: TGTGCTGGGTACTGGGACAGGGGGCGAGTCTATGGCTACACCTTC
CDR3: CAGYWDRGRVYGYTF

V: TRBV10-3
size: -
D: -
J: TRBJ2-7
DNA: TGTGCCATCAGTGTATCGTACGAGCAGTACTTC
CDR3: CAISVSYEQYF

V: TRBV9
size: -
D: -
J: TRBJ1-5
DNA: TGTGCCAGCAGCGTAGAGGGGCACCAGCCCCAGCATTTT
CDR3: CASSVEGHQPQHF

V: TRBV28
size: -
D: -
J: TRBJ1-1
DNA: TGTGCCAGCATAGAGGGTACGCGGATCCCTGAAGCTTTCTTT
CDR3: CASIEGTRIPEAFF

V: TRBV4-3
size: -
D: TRBD2
J: TRBJ2-1
DNA: TGCGCCAGCAGCGTGTTGGGACTAGCGGAGTATGAGCAGTTCTTC
CDR3: CASSVLGLAEYEQFF

V: TRBV9
size: -
D: TRBD2
J: TRBJ2-5
DNA: TGTGCCAGCAGCTACCTGGGAGGGACCCAAGAGACCCAGTACTTC
CDR3: CASSYLGGTQETQYF

V: TRBV30
size: -
D: -
J: TRBJ1-5
DNA: TGTGCCTGGAGTGGCGACGGGTTTCATCAGCCCCAGCATTTT
CDR3: CAWSGDGFHQPQHF

V: TRBV5-1
size: -
D: TRBD2
J: TRBJ2-2
DNA: TGCGCCAGCAGCCCGTGGGACTACTACACCGGGGAGCTGTTTTTT
CDR3: CASSPWDYYTGELFF

V: TRBV27
size: -
D: TRBD2
J: TRBJ2-3
DNA: TGTGCCAGCAGAGCGGGAGTTAGGACAGATACGCAGTATTTT
CDR3: CASRAGVRTDTQYF

V: TRBV9
size: once
D: TRBD1
J: TRBJ2-7
DNA: TGTGCCAGCAGCGGTCGGACAGGGGGCGCGTACGAGCAGTACTTC
CDR3: CASSGRTGGAYEQYF

V: TRBV19
size: few
D: -
J: TRBJ1-5
DNA: TGTGCCAGTAGCGAGGGTACCAATCAGCCCCAGCATTTT
CDR3: CASSEGTNQPQHF

V: TRBV19
size: -
D: -
J: TRBJ2-2
DNA: TGTGCCAGTAGTAGCGGAGGAAACACCGGGGAGCTGTTTTTT
CDR3: CASSSGGNTGELFF

V: TRBV19
size: -
D: TRBD1
J: TRBJ1-2
DNA: TGTGCCAGTAGTATAGACGGGACAGGTGGCGACTATGGCTACACCTTC
CDR3: CASSIDGTGGDYGYTF

V: TRBV4-2
size: -
D: -
J: TRBJ2-2
DNA: TGTGCCAGCAGCCAAGATACTGGCTTAGCCTTCCTCGCCGGGGAGCTGTTTTTT
CDR3: CASSQDTGLAFLAGELFF

V: TRBV2
size: -
D: TRBD1
J: TRBJ2-2
DNA: TGTGCCAGCAGTGAGACAGGGGGCATCGGGGAGCTGTTTTTT
CDR3: CASSETGGIGELFF

V: TRBV4-2
size: -
D: TRBD1
J: TRBJ1-5
DNA: TGTGCCAGCAGCCAGACCCCGGGACAGGGGGTTCAGCCCCAGCATTTT
CDR3: CASSQTPGQGVQPQHF

V: TRBV13
size: medium-sized
D: TRBD1
J: TRBJ1-2
DNA: TGTGCCAGCAGCGGGGTCGGGACAGATGGCTACACCTTC
CDR3: CASSGVGTDGYTF

V: TRBV29-1
size: -
D: TRBD1
J: TRBJ2-5
DNA: TGCAGCGTTGAAGGCTCGGAACAGGGGCGATTGGAGACCCAGTACTTC
CDR3: CSVEGSEQGRLETQYF

V: TRBV5-1
size: once
D: TRBD1
J: TRBJ1-3
DNA: TGCGCCAGCAGCCCGGGACAGATGTTCTCTGGAAACACCATATATTTT
CDR3: CASSPGQMFSGNTIYF

V: TRBV6-5
size: -
D: TRBD1
J: TRBJ1-4
DNA: TGTGCCAGCAGTTCGGGACAGGGTTTTGAAAAACTGTTTTTT
CDR3: CASSSGQGFEKLFF

V: TRBV11-1
size: -
D: -
J: TRBJ2-7
DNA: TGTGCCAGCAGCTTAGAAAGTTCCCTCGGCGAGCAGTACTTC
CDR3: CASSLESSLGEQYF

V: TRBV6-6
size: -
D: -
J: TRBJ2-7
DNA: TGTGCCAGCAGCCCGTCCTACGAGCAGTACTTC
CDR3: CASSPSYEQYF

V: TRBV11-2
size: -
D: -
J: TRBJ2-7
DNA: TGTGCCAGCAGCTTAGAAGCGGGCCTTCCTTTTTTC
CDR3: CASSLEAGLPFF

V: TRBV19
size: -
D: -
J: TRBJ1-2
DNA: TGTGCCAGTAGTATATACAGTATTGGCTACACCTTC
CDR3: CASSIYSIGYTF

V: TRBV5-1
size: -
D: -
J: TRBJ2-1
DNA: TGCGCCAGCAGCGAGGCAGATGAGCAGTTCTTC
CDR3: CASSEADEQFF

V: TRBV18
size: -
D: TRBD2
J: TRBJ2-7
DNA: TGTGCCAGCTCACCGGCTAGCGGGAGTATCGTGCAGTACTTC
CDR3: CASSPASGSIVQYF

V: TRBV30
size: few
D: TRBD1
J: TRBJ2-7
DNA: TGTGCCCTTGGACAGGGGGTGGGAGAGCAGTACTTC
CDR3: CALGQGVGEQYF

V: TRBV18
size: -
D: -
J: TRBJ2-7
DNA: TGTGCCAGCTCACCACCAGCAGGGGCAGACGAGCAGTACTTC
CDR3: CASSPPAGADEQYF

V: TRBV18
size: few
D: -
J: TRBJ2-1
DNA: TGTGCCAGCTCACCACCGAACAGCGGGTACAATGAGCAGTTCTTC
CDR3: CASSPPNSGYNEQFF

V: TRBV18
size: -
D: TRBD1
J: TRBJ1-4
DNA: TGTGCCAGCTCACCACCAGCCTTCGGGACAGAAGATAATGAAAAACTGTTTTTT
CDR3: CASSPPAFGTEDNEKLFF

V: TRBV2
size: once
D: TRBD1
J: TRBJ1-2
DNA: TGTGCCAGCAGTGCTCAAACAGGGGTCTATGGCTACACCTTC
CDR3: CASSAQTGVYGYTF

V: TRBV10-3
size: -
D: TRBD1
J: TRBJ2-1
DNA: TGTGCCATCAGTGTAACAGGGGACATCGCTCGTTCGCGCAATGAGCAGTTCTTC
CDR3: CAISVTGDIARSRNEQFF

V: TRBV5-4
size: -
D: TRBD2
J: TRBJ2-7
DNA: TGTGCCAGCAGCTTGGCGACTAGCGGCCCCTACGAGCAGTACTTC
CDR3: CASSLATSGPYEQYF

V: TRBV7-2
size: -
D: -
J: TRBJ2-1
DNA: TGTGCCAGCAGCTTTTCCCCGACTCCAGGGAATGAGCAGTTCTTC
CDR3: CASSFSPTPGNEQFF

V: TRBV5-1
size: -
D: TRBD1
J: TRBJ1-3
DNA: TGCGCCAGCAGCACAGGGGGGAGTGGAAACACCATATATTTT
CDR3: CASSTGGSGNTIYF

V: TRBV7-3
size: -
D: TRBD1
J: TRBJ2-3
DNA: TGTGCCAGCAGTCCTATGGGACAGGGGATAGGGACAGATACGCAGTATTTT
CDR3: CASSPMGQGIGTDTQYF

V: TRBV9
size: -
D: TRBD1
J: TRBJ1-1
DNA: TGTGCCAGCAGCCCCTCAACGGGGACAGTCGAAGAAGCTTTCTTT
CDR3: CASSPSTGTVEEAFF

V: TRBV5-4
size: -
D: -
J: TRBJ2-6
DNA: TGTGCCAGCAGCTCAAACCCAGGGACACGGGCCAACGTCCTGACTTTC
CDR3: CASSSNPGTRANVLTF

V: TRBV11-2
size: -
D: -
J: TRBJ1-2
DNA: TGTGCCAGCAGCTCGACGGGTACCTTCTATGGCTACACCTTC
CDR3: CASSSTGTFYGYTF

V: TRBV7-9
size: -
D: TRBD1
J: TRBJ1-1
DNA: TGTGCCAGCAGCCCACGACAGGGAACTGAAGCTTTCTTT
CDR3: CASSPRQGTEAFF